What follows are 14 T cell receptor beta chains derived from one specimen sequenced in a study of blood T cells in healthy people across ages. Together with a sample-barcoded 5' primer, a J-beta primer mix was included in a second PCR lasting 7 to 11 cycles. Via MiXCR, TCRdb re-called the 5' RACE reads, giving one row per CDR3 protein. The data contain about 1 million distinct CDR3 sequences, around 43% of them singletons. The sequenced sample consisted of blood. These receptors were taken from a woman aged 55-70 years in good health.

This clonotype was detected a few times. This chain links TRBV7-2 with TRBJ2-5, with D possibly TRBD1 on 6 matching bases. V lost 6 bases to trimming and J lost 2 bases, with 22 bases between them. This CDR3 has 17 residues. Germline V gene data show CDR1 as SGHTA and CDR2 as FQGNSA. CDR3 nucleotide sequence: TGTGCCAGCAGTCGAACTTACAGGGCGGTGGGGCAAGAGACCCAGTACTTC. Translating gives CASSRTYRAVGQETQYF.

The chain carries TRBV20-1 and TRBJ2-5, with 8 bases fitting TRBD2. Gene TRBJ2-7 matches the end of the DNA better, so the J call may be wrong. This CDR3 is 17 amino acids long. Germline V lookup: CDR1 DFQATT, CDR2 SNEGSKA (reference sequence). For the CDR3, the DNA is TGCAGTGCTAGACCGTCCCTTAGCGGGATCCGCGCCTACGAGCAGTACTTC. Protein product: CSARPSLSGIRAYEQYF.

This clonotype appeared many times. The V call is TRBV6-5, the J call TRBJ1-2; TRBD1 matches 9 bases. Per the germline V gene, CDR1 is MNHEY and CDR2 is SVGAGI. Germline trimming cut 2 bases from V and 3 bases from J; bases unmatched to any gene: 1. The CDR3 is 14 amino acids. The CDR3 sequence: CASSYTGGDYGYTF. CDR3 nucleotides: TGTGCCAGCAGTTACACAGGGGGCGACTATGGCTACACCTTC.

This clonotype was observed a single time. J is TRBJ2-3 and V is TRBV7-2; no reliable D call. The CDR3 spans 13 residues. CDR1 and CDR2 (germline): SGHTA, FQGNSA. Trimming removed 6 bases from V and 4 bases from J, with 11 bases in between. CDR3 protein: CASRPRSADTQYF. The CDR3, as DNA: TGTGCCAGCAGACCCCGCTCGGCAGATACGCAGTATTTT. Filled out from reference TRBV7-2 and TRBJ2-3, the complete variable domain reads GAGVSQSPSNKVTEKGKDVELRCDPISGHTALYWYRQSLGQGLEFLIYFQGNSAPDKSGLPSDRFSAERTGGSVSTLTIQRTQQEDSAVYLCASRPRSADTQYFGPGTRLTVL.

This clonotype has a handful of counts. The chain combines TRBV6-6 with TRBJ2-5; 7 bases are a match to TRBD2. V shed 10 bases and J 8 bases; nucleotides not matched to a gene: 13. Germline V gene sequence: CDR1 MNHNY, CDR2 SVGAGI (reference sequence). The CDR3 is made up of 13 amino acids. The DNA of the CDR3 is TGTGCCACTTCTAGCGGCCCCGAGGCAACCCAGTACTTC. Translated, it gives CATSSGPEATQYF.

The chain joins TRBV6-6 to TRBJ2-5, with a possible D match to TRBD2 (6 bases). This CDR3 region has 15 residues. Germline CDR1 MNHNY, CDR2 SVGAGI (reference sequence). Trimming removed 0 bases at V and 11 bases at J, with 19 bases between. The CDR3 nucleotides read TGTGCCAGCAGTTACTCGCAGACTAGACACAATGAGCAGTACTTC. Its protein is CASSYSQTRHNEQYF.

This clonotype is a singleton in its sample. One end of the junction varies from germline; a read error may be responsible. The gene calls are TRBV5-1 and TRBJ2-3, with D possibly being TRBD1 or TRBD2 (5 bases each). Germline V gives CDR1 SGHRS, CDR2 YFSETQ. This CDR3 contains 15 residues. This chain's CDR3 is CASSWVEVGTGTQYF. The DNA for the CDR3 is TGCGCCAGCAGCTGGGTGGAGGTCGGCACAGGTACGCAGTATTTT.

This clonotype has a handful of counts. The chain has TRBV5-1 and TRBJ2-7, with TRBD1 identical over 8 bases. The germline gives CDR1 SGHRS, CDR2 YFSETQ. The CDR3 extends over 16 amino acids. The ends lost 2 bases at V and 2 bases at J; junction bases unmatched: 9. The CDR3 DNA sequence: TGCGCCAGCAGCTTTGTTGGACAGGGAGTAGCCTACGAGCAGTACTTC. It encodes CASSFVGQGVAYEQYF.

This clonotype was found a few times. V gene TRBV24-1 combines with J gene TRBJ1-1, with TRBD1 matching 7 bases. With V trimmed by 8 bases and J by 0 bases, 5 bases remained unmatched. CDR1 and CDR2 (germline): KGHDR, SFDVKD. This CDR3 has 14 residues. The DNA for the CDR3 is TGTGCCACCAACCGGACAGGCTTGAACACTGAAGCTTTCTTT. It encodes CATNRTGLNTEAFF.

Comment on this clonotype: The junction does not match germline at one end; this may be a read error. The V gene is TRBV10-2, the J gene TRBJ2-7, with 8 bases identical to TRBD2. Germline CDR1 reads WSHSY; CDR2 reads SAAADI. The CDR3 has 17 residues. The CDR3 sequence is CANSESSGRIGSYEQYF. The CDR3 region has the DNA TGCGCCAACAGTGAGTCGAGCGGGAGAATCGGGTCCTACGAGCAGTACTTC.

V gene TRBV7-7 combines with J gene TRBJ2-1; D call uncertain. V gave up 5 bases and J gave up 8 bases, with 19 bases separating them. The germline gives CDR1 SSHAT, CDR2 FNYEAQ (reference sequence). The CDR3 has 15 residues. CDR3 DNA: TGTGCCAGCAGCCCAAGCCCGACCCCAGGCCATGAGCAGTTCTTC. Residues: CASSPSPTPGHEQFF.

The V gene is TRBV2, the J gene TRBJ2-6, with 9 bases identical to TRBD1. The CDR3 contains 18 residues. The V and J ends lost 6 bases and 0 bases, in that order; junction bases with no gene match: 9. Germline CDR1 SNHLY, CDR2 FYNNEI. The CDR3 DNA is TGTGCCAGCAGACCGAGGACAGGGGCATACTCTGGGGCCAACGTCCTGACTTTC. Translated, it gives CASRPRTGAYSGANVLTF. The full variable domain, in which reference TRBV2 and TRBJ2-6 provide the parts outside the CDR3, is EPEVTQTPSHQVTQMGQEVILRCVPISNHLYFYWYRQILGQKVEFLVSFYNNEISEKSEIFDDQFSVERPDGSNFTLKIRSTKLEDSAMYFCASRPRTGAYSGANVLTFGAGSRLTVL.

The J gene is TRBJ1-4, the V gene TRBV5-5; possible D gene TRBD1, 5 bases. The CDR3 has 16 amino acids. V was cut by 4 bases and J by 7 bases, with 20 bases left in between. Germline V gene sequence: CDR1 SGHKS, CDR2 YYEKEE (reference sequence). CDR3 bases: TGTGCCAGCAGCCCCGGGAGGGGACCGAGAGGTGAAAAACTGTTTTTT. Residues: CASSPGRGPRGEKLFF.

The chain has TRBV4-2 and TRBJ1-2; 10 nucleotides agree with TRBD1. Germline assignment: CDR1 LGHNA and CDR2 YNFKEQ. V gave up 3 bases and J gave up 3 bases; unmatched junction bases: 7. CDR3 length: 16 residues. CDR3 nucleotide sequence: TGTGCCAGCAGCCACCCCGGGACAGGGGACGACTATGGCTACACCTTC. Its protein is CASSHPGTGDDYGYTF.